This T cell receptor (beta chain) was identified during a study of T cell changes during pregnancy in multiple sclerosis. Clones were read by immunoSEQ multiplex PCR, and TCRdb kept only the in-frame ones, dropping some. The data contain about 57,000 clones, roughly 93% of them singletons. The J segment lost 4 bases and the V segment lost 2 bases, leaving 4 bases of the junction unmatched. The germline gives CDR1 MNHNY, CDR2 SVGAGI (reference sequence). There are 15 residues in the CDR3. V and J are TRBV6-6 and TRBJ2-5; 10 positions match TRBD2. This clonotype originated in a female donor with multiple sclerosis, enrolled in a pregnancy study. The specimen was peripheral blood, collected after pregnancy. CDR3 loop: CASSYPSGSSETQYF. CDR3 DNA: TGTGCCAGCAGTTACCCTAGCGGGAGTTCAGAGACCCAGTACTTC.